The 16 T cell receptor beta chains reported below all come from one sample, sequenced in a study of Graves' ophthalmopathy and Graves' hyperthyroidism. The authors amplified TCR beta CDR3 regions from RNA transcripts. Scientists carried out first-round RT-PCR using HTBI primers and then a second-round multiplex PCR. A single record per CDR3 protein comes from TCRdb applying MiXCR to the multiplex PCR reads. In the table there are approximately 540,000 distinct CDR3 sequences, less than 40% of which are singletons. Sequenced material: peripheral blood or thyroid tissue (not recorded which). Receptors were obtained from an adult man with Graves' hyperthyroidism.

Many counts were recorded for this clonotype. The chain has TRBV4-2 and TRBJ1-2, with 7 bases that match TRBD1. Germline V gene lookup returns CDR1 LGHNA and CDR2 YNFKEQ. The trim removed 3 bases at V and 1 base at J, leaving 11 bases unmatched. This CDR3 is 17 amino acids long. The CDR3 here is CASSQYTGQTVNYGYTF. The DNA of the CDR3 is TGTGCCAGCAGCCAGTACACGGGACAGACAGTTAACTATGGCTACACCTTC.

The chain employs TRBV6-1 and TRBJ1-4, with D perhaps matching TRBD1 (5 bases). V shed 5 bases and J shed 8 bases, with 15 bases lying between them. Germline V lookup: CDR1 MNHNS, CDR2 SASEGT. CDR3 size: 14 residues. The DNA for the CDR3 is TGTGCCAGCAGTTACTCGAGGGGTCGGGAAAAACTGTTTTTT. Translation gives CASSYSRGREKLFF.

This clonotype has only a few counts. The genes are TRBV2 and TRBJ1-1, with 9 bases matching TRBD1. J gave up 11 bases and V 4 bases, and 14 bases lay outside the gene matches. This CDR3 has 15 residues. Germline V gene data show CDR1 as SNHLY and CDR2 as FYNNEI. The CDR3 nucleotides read TGTGCCAGCAGTGGGGACAGGGCCGCAACACGGTTCGCTTTCTTT. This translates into CASSGDRAATRFAFF.

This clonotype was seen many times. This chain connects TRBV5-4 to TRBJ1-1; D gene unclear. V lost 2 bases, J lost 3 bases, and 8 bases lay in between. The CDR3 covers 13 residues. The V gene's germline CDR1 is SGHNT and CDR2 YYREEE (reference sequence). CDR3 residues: CASSFSGYTEAFF. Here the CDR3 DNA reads TGTGCCAGCAGCTTTAGCGGGTACACTGAAGCTTTCTTT.

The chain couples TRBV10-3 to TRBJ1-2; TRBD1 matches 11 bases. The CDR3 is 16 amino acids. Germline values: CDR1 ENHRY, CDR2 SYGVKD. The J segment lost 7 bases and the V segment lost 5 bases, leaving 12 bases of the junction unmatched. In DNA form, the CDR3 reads TGTGCCATCAGTCGGACAGGGGGCGTGATTCCTCCTGGCTACACCTTC. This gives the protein CAISRTGGVIPPGYTF.

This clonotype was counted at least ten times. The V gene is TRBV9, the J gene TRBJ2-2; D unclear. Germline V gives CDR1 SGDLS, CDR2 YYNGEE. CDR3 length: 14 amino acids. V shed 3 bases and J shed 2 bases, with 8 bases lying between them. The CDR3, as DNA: TGTGCCAGCAGCGAGGAACCCAACACCGGGGAGCTGTTTTTT. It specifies CASSEEPNTGELFF. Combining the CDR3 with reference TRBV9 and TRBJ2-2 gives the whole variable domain DSGVTQTPKHLITATGQRVTLRCSPRSGDLSVYWYQQSLDQGLQFLIQYYNGEERAKGNILERFSAQQFPDLHSELNLSSLELGDSALYFCASSEEPNTGELFFGEGSRLTVL.

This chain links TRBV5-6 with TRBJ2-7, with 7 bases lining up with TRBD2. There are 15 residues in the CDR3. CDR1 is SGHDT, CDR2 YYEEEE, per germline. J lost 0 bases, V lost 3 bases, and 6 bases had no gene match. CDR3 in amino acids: CASSWGGFSSYEQYF. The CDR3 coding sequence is TGTGCCAGCAGCTGGGGGGGGTTCAGCTCCTACGAGCAGTACTTC.

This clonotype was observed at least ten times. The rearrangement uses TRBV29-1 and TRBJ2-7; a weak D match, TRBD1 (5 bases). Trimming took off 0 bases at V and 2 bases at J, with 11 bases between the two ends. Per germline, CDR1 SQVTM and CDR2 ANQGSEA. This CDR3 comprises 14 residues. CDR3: CSVEEPAGTYEQYF. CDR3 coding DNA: TGCAGCGTTGAAGAACCCGCAGGGACCTACGAGCAGTACTTC.

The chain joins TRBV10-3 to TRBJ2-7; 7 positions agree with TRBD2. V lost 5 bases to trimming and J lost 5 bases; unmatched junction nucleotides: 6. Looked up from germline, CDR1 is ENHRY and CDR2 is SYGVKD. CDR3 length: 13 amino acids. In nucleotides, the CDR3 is TGTGCCATCAGTAGGGAGGGTAGGGACGAGCAGTACTTC. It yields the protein CAISREGRDEQYF.

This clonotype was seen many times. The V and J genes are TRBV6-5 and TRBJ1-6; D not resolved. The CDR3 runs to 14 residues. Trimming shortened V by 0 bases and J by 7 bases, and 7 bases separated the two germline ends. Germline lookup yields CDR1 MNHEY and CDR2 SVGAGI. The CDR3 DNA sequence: TGTGCCAGCAGTTACTCGGGGTTCAATTCACCCCTCCACTTT. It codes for CASSYSGFNSPLHF.

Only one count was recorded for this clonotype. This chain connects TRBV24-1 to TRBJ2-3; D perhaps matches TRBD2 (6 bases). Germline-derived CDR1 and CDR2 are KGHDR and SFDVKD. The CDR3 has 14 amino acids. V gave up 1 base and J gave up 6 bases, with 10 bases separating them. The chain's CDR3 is CATSDFGSLDTQYF. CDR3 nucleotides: TGTGCCACCAGTGATTTCGGGAGTTTGGATACGCAGTATTTT.

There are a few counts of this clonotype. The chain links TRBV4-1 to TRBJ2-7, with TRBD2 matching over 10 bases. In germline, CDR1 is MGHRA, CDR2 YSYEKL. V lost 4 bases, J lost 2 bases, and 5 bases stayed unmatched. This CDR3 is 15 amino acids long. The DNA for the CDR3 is TGCGCCAGCAGCCGAGGACTAGCGGAGGCCTACGAGCAGTACTTC. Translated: CASSRGLAEAYEQYF.

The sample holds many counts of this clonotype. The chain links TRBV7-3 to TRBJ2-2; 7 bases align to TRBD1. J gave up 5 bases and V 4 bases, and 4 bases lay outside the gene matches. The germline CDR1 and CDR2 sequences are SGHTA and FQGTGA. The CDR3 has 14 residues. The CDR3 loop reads CASSSDRVTGELFF. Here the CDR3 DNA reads TGTGCCAGCAGCTCCGACAGGGTGACCGGGGAGCTGTTTTTT. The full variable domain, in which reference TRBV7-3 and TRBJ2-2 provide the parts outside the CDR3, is GAGVSQTPSNKVTEKGKYVELRCDPISGHTALYWYRQSLGQGPEFLIYFQGTGAADDSGLPNDRFFAVRPEGSVSTLKIQRTERGDSAVYLCASSSDRVTGELFFGEGSRLTVL.

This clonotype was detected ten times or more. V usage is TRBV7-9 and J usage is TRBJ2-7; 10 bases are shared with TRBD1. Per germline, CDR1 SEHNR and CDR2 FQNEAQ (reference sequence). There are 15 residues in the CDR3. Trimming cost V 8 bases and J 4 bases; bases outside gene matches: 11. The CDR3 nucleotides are TGTGCCAGCGGATCCCCGGGACAGGGGCTTTACGAGCAGTACTTC. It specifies CASGSPGQGLYEQYF.

The CDR3 DNA reads as TGTGCCAGCAGCGTAGTAGCGGGAGGGAGCACAGATACGCAGTATTTT. Translation: CASSVVAGGSTDTQYF. V and J are TRBV9 and TRBJ2-3; 11 positions agree with TRBD2. The J segment lost 0 bases and the V segment lost 0 bases, leaving 0 bases of the junction unmatched. The CDR3 totals 16 residues. Germline V gene data show CDR1 as SGDLS and CDR2 as YYNGEE.

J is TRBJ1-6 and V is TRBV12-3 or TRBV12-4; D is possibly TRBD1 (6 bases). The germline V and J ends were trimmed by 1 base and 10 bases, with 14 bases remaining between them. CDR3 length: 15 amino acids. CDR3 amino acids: CASSLEPRGGSPLHF. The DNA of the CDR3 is TGTGCCAGCAGTTTAGAACCCAGGGGTGGCTCACCCCTCCACTTT.